The T cell receptor beta chain described here comes from a study of T-cell reconstitution after alpha-beta-depleted transplantation in children. This clonotype was seen only a few times. Germline CDR1 is SQVTM and CDR2 is ANQGSEA. The CDR3 runs to 16 residues. The V and J ends lost 4 bases and 4 bases, in that order; junction bases with no gene match: 11. Unique molecular identifiers were incorporated when the TCRbeta library was constructed. Each CDR3 protein is one row after TCRdb ran MiXCR on the PCR reads. The sample lists about 540,000 distinct CDR3 sequences, around 17% occurring once. Here the sequenced sample was PBMCs from the stem cell graft donor, taken from the stem cell graft. This chain connects TRBV29-1 to TRBJ2-2; 8 positions match TRBD2. The receptor's source is a human donor who donated a stem cell graft to a child with acute lymphoblastic leukemia. CDR3 loop: CSVVQGSGGGTGELFF. CDR3 sequence (DNA): TGCAGCGTTGTTCAGGGGAGCGGGGGTGGCACCGGGGAGCTGTTTTTT.